This TCR beta chain derives from a study of cytomegalovirus exposure and HLA in healthy donors (dated by TCRdb to the late 2010s). About the full investigation: According to a later analysis, the roughly 120 validation repertoires were produced on the same platform as the approximately 620 repertoires of the first cohort. High-throughput TCR immunosequencing, statistical association of individual TCRs with disease status, and machine learning were combined to predict cytomegalovirus infection status. In addition to the first cohort of 666 subjects, a separate validation cohort of approximately 110 different subjects was used. The study was designed to test whether signatures of past pathogen exposure could be identified by cataloging public T cell receptors. Study-wide findings and limitations: According to the authors, the approach could potentially be generalized to other disease states and immunological phenotypes. In vitro tests confirmed that three of the cytomegalovirus-associated TCR beta chains recognize cytomegalovirus antigens. Most TCR sequences were observed very rarely across donors, whereas some public TCRs were present in many individuals. The classifier was reported to diagnose cytomegalovirus status with high specificity and sensitivity in both the original cohort and the validation cohort. Subsequent analysis determined that TCRs grouped into clusters in the first cohort also showed a tendency toward co-occurrence across the 130 or so validation repertoires, and 85% to 95% of cluster scores exceeded 0. The study gave a list of about 170 TCR beta chains associated with cytomegalovirus. All 120 or so repertoires were used to score co-occurrence in the validation cohort in a later analysis, because that analysis had no HLA typing for the cohort.

Donors formed part of the validation cohort, which comprised about 120 subjects and was distinct from the first cohort of some 700 subjects. Libraries came from the immunoSEQ multiplex PCR assay. Per the authors' processing: A statistical classification framework was developed to diagnose cytomegalovirus status using the catalog of TCR beta chain sequences. TCRdb mirrors the immuneACCESS table, restricted to in-frame sequences. Some clones are absent from its copies; in checked studies, under half trace to an unresolved V gene, and the reason for the others is unknown. D and trimming come from the DNA, and the V and J calls and clone size come from that table. A total of tens of thousands of clones appear in this sample, 85% to 95% of them only once. Approximately 1.5% of the sample goes to the ten largest clones. Based on the germline V gene, the CDR1 and CDR2 sequences are SGHVS and FNYEAQ. Clipping removes 5 bases from V and 5 bases from J, with 11 as the unmatched junction base count. Measured from the cysteine to the phenylalanine, the CDR3 is 16 residues long. The only DNA kept is the CDR3, 48 bases in frame from the first base.

Details on this clone: The clone's antigen remains unknown. Qualities for individual bases were not recorded, and no much larger clone is one base off.

Input material: PBMCs. The sequence was collected from a man aged 18 to 35 in good health and CMV-seronegative. Rearrangement joined TRBV7-6 to TRBJ2-1, with TRBD2 identical over 8 junction bases. The nucleotide sequence is given as TGTGCCAGCAGCAAACGGGGGGGGGATAGCCACAATGAGCAGTTCTTC. It translates to CASSKRGGDSHNEQFF.